The 24 T cell receptor beta chains below were found in one sample sequenced in a study of T cells in Graves' hyperthyroidism and ophthalmopathy (dated by TCRdb to the late 2010s). The library came from multiplex PCR. The instrument given in TCRdb is Illumina HiSeq 2000. TCR beta CDR3 regions were amplified from RNA transcripts. For the first round of RT-PCR on the TCR CDR3, the HTBI primer set was used together with the Qiagen OneStep RT-PCR kit. TCRdb's own reprocessing of the public reads used fastp at Q25 and MiXCR and kept productive beta chains. Each record represents a unique CDR3 protein, reported with the most common genes and DNA among its rows. The sample table lists some 740,000 distinct CDR3 sequences, approximately 15% of them with a count of one. The top ten clones comprise roughly 10% of the sample. The sample taken for sequencing was blood. The receptor source for this set is a woman between 18 and 29 years old with Graves' hyperthyroidism.

This clonotype has at least ten counts. The genes are TRBV29-1 and TRBJ2-3; no clear D gene. Looked up from germline, CDR1 is SQVTM and CDR2 is ANQGSEA. Between the trimmed V and J ends, which lost 3 bases and 3 bases, there was a span of 7 bases. This CDR3 spans 12 amino acids. CDR3 in amino acids: CSVDKATDTQYF. The CDR3 bases are TGCAGCGTTGACAAGGCAACAGATACGCAGTATTTT.

This clonotype was seen repeatedly, ten times or more. The chain links TRBV18 to TRBJ1-5; 9 bases align to TRBD1. This CDR3 has 14 residues. CDR1 is KGHSH and CDR2 is LQKENI in the germline V gene. Trimming cost V 6 bases and J 9 bases; bases outside gene matches: 9. The CDR3 DNA sequence: TGTGCCAGCTCCCAGGGACAGGGCCGTCCGCCCCAGCATTTT. The encoded protein is CASSQGQGRPPQHF.

This clonotype was found a few times. The J gene is TRBJ1-2, the V gene TRBV6-5, with D possibly being TRBD1 (5 bases). Trimming pared 1 base from V and 2 bases from J, leaving 8 bases between. Germline V gene data show CDR1 as MNHEY and CDR2 as SVGAGI. CDR3 length equals 14 residues. CDR3 loop: CASSYLGVNYGYTF. CDR3 DNA sequence: TGTGCCAGCAGTTACTTAGGGGTGAACTATGGCTACACCTTC.

This clonotype occurred many times. The chain carries TRBV12-3 or TRBV12-4 and TRBJ2-3; TRBD2 matches 10 bases. The CDR3 is made up of 15 amino acids. Trimming at V came to 5 bases and at J to 4 bases, leaving 6 bases not matched to a gene. In nucleotides, the CDR3 is TGTGCCAGCAGTCGAAGCGGGAGGGACGCAGATACGCAGTATTTT. Residues: CASSRSGRDADTQYF.

The chain carries TRBV5-6 and TRBJ2-6; a possible D gene is TRBD2 (5 bases). Deletions cut 4 bases from V and 0 bases from J, with 14 bases between. The V gene's germline CDR1 is SGHDT and CDR2 YYEEEE. CDR3 length equals 17 residues. The CDR3 DNA is TGTGCCAGCAGCCTAGGACGGGGATTCTCTGGGGCCAACGTCCTGACTTTC. It yields the protein CASSLGRGFSGANVLTF.

This clonotype was observed many times. The V call is TRBV7-8, the J call TRBJ2-7; 7 nucleotides agree with TRBD2. Losses at the gene ends were 1 base for V and 2 bases for J; bases not matched to a gene: 5. This CDR3 is 15 amino acids long. The germline CDR1 and CDR2 sequences are SGHVS and FQNEAQ. The CDR3 DNA sequence: TGTGCCAGCAGCTTAGATGGGGGGGGGACCTACGAGCAGTACTTC. It yields the protein CASSLDGGGTYEQYF. Supplemented by reference TRBV7-8 and TRBJ2-7, the full variable domain reads GAGVSQSPRYKVAKRGQDVALRCDPISGHVSLFWYQQALGQGPEFLTYFQNEAQLDKSGLPSDRFFAERPEGSVSTLKIQRTQQEDSAVYLCASSLDGGGTYEQYFGPGTRLTVT.

This clonotype was counted at least ten times. The rearrangement uses TRBV30 and TRBJ2-5, with D perhaps given as TRBD1 or TRBD2 (5 bases each). This CDR3 contains 15 residues. Trimming took off 7 bases at V and 4 bases at J, with 22 bases between the two ends. Germline V CDR1 and CDR2: GTSNPN, SVGIG (reference sequence). In DNA, the CDR3 is TGTGCCTACCTCCCGGGACGGAGCCGCGGAGAGACCCAGTACTTC. This translates into CAYLPGRSRGETQYF.

The V and J genes are TRBV4-2 and TRBJ1-1; D not resolved. This CDR3 has 12 amino acids. In germline, CDR1 is LGHNA, CDR2 YNFKEQ. Trimming left V 4 bases short and J 4 bases short, with 7 bases between. This CDR3 is CASSRSSTEAFF. The DNA for the CDR3 is TGTGCCAGCAGCCGAAGTTCCACTGAAGCTTTCTTT.

This clonotype appeared a few times. The chain carries TRBV2 and TRBJ2-1, with D possibly being TRBD1 or TRBD2 (5 bases each). Germline CDR1 and CDR2: SNHLY and FYNNEI. V dropped 7 bases and J dropped 9 bases, with 19 bases sitting between them. The length of the CDR3 is 14 residues. The CDR3 sequence is CASTPGTTNSEQFF. CDR3 nucleotide sequence: TGTGCCAGCACCCCCGGGACGACCAACAGTGAGCAGTTCTTC.

Ten or more counts support this clonotype. The genes are TRBV30 and TRBJ2-7; D is unclear. The ends were cut back, 6 bases at V and 2 bases at J, with 11 bases in the middle. Germline V gives CDR1 GTSNPN, CDR2 SVGIG (reference sequence). The CDR3 is 12 amino acids. For the CDR3, the DNA is TGTGCCTGCCTCAAAGGGCCCTACGAGCAGTACTTC. Translating gives CACLKGPYEQYF.

This clonotype was recorded a few times. A much larger clone lies a single base off, so this may be a read error. V is TRBV20-1 and J is TRBJ2-1; D call uncertain. In germline, CDR1 is DFQATT, CDR2 SNEGSKA (reference sequence). CDR3 length: 13 amino acids. Trimming left V 2 bases short and J 10 bases short, with 15 bases between. The CDR3 coding sequence is TGCAGTGCTAGACTCAGTTTTGCGAAAGAGCAGTTCTTC. It encodes CSARLSFAKEQFF.

In its sample, this clonotype was seen a few times. The J gene is TRBJ1-1, the V gene TRBV7-3; D gene uncertain. V was clipped by 5 bases and J by 1 base, with 8 bases between them. Germline V gene lookup returns CDR1 SGHTA and CDR2 FQGTGA. CDR3 length equals 13 residues. In DNA, the CDR3 is TGTGCCAGCAGCCCTATACCGAACACTGAAGCTTTCTTT. Translated, it gives CASSPIPNTEAFF.

The chain combines TRBV28 with TRBJ2-7; weak D call: TRBD2 (7 bases). V lost 5 bases and J 5 bases, leaving 22 bases between the germline ends. The CDR3 is 16 amino acids. Germline CDR1 and CDR2: MDHEN and SYDVKM. Here the CDR3 reads CASSAFAGGRYHEQYF. CDR3 sequence (DNA): TGTGCCAGCAGTGCTTTTGCCGGGGGGCGCTACCACGAGCAGTACTTC.

The rearrangement links TRBV7-2 to TRBJ1-6; possible D gene TRBD1, 5 bases. V gave up 5 bases and J gave up 4 bases, with 9 bases separating them. Germline assignment: CDR1 SGHTA and CDR2 FQGNSA. This CDR3 has 14 residues. The CDR3 loop is CASSSGGYNSPLHF. Here the CDR3 DNA reads TGTGCCAGCAGCAGCGGGGGGTATAATTCACCCCTCCACTTT. Filled out from reference TRBV7-2 and TRBJ1-6, the complete variable domain reads GAGVSQSPSNKVTEKGKDVELRCDPISGHTALYWYRQSLGQGLEFLIYFQGNSAPDKSGLPSDRFSAERTGGSVSTLTIQRTQQEDSAVYLCASSSGGYNSPLHFGNGTRLTVT.

This clonotype showed up just a few times. This chain connects TRBV5-1 to TRBJ1-4; D possibly corresponds to TRBD1 (6 bases). The V and J ends lost 5 bases and 6 bases respectively, with 14 bases between them. This CDR3 is built from 14 residues. Germline lookup yields CDR1 SGHRS and CDR2 YFSETQ. CDR3 sequence: CASRGGGADEKLFF. DNA for the CDR3: TGCGCCAGCAGAGGCGGGGGGGCTGATGAAAAACTGTTTTTT.

This chain's CDR3 is CASSRFALPYEQYF. The CDR3 nucleotides read TGTGCCAGCAGCCGATTTGCTCTCCCCTACGAGCAGTACTTC. This chain joins TRBV5-4 and TRBJ2-7; D unresolved. Germline V gene data show CDR1 as SGHNT and CDR2 as YYREEE (reference sequence). The CDR3 contains 14 residues. Between the trimmed V and J ends, which lost 4 bases and 2 bases, there was a span of 13 bases.

This CDR3 reads CASSERSLYGYTF. In DNA form, the CDR3 reads TGTGCCAGCAGTGAAAGGAGCCTCTATGGCTACACCTTC. The chain couples TRBV6-1 to TRBJ1-2; D remains unclear. This CDR3 is built from 13 residues. Trimming removed 2 bases from V and 4 bases from J, with 8 bases in between. The germline gives CDR1 MNHNS, CDR2 SASEGT.

There are a few counts of this clonotype. The rearrangement joins TRBV29-1 to TRBJ1-6, with a tentative D call TRBD1 (5 bases). CDR1 SQVTM and CDR2 ANQGSEA come from the germline V gene. This CDR3 comprises 15 residues. Trimming shortened V by 6 bases and J by 6 bases, and 18 bases separated the two germline ends. In DNA, the CDR3 is TGCAGCGTCGGTGGACGGGACGGATTTAATTCACCCCTCCACTTT. Its protein is CSVGGRDGFNSPLHF.

The rearrangement joins TRBV20-1 to TRBJ2-2, with D perhaps matching TRBD2 (6 bases). Germline loops: CDR1 DFQATT, CDR2 SNEGSKA (reference sequence). The CDR3 extends over 17 amino acids. V was cut by 6 bases and J by 3 bases, with 23 bases left in between. As DNA, the CDR3 is TGCAGTGCCGCAGAGGCGGGTAGGGGACTGGACACCGGGGAGCTGTTTTTT. As protein: CSAAEAGRGLDTGELFF.

This chain connects TRBV10-3 to TRBJ2-7, with D unclear. There are 15 residues in the CDR3. V was clipped by 2 bases and J by 3 bases, with 14 bases between them. Germline V CDR1 and CDR2: ENHRY, SYGVKD. The CDR3 sequence is CAISEGVGSLYEQYF. The CDR3 coding sequence is TGTGCCATCAGTGAGGGGGTAGGGTCTCTCTACGAGCAGTACTTC.

The gene calls are TRBV7-9 and TRBJ2-5; 7 nucleotides agree with TRBD1. CDR1 and CDR2 (germline): SEHNR, FQNEAQ (reference sequence). The CDR3 loop spans 16 amino acids. The ends lost 5 bases at V and 3 bases at J; junction bases unmatched: 12. CDR3 coding DNA: TGTGCCAGCAGCGCAAGGAACAGGGGCCTTGAAGAGACCCAGTACTTC. Its protein product is CASSARNRGLEETQYF.

CDR3 region: CASNLRGSYNSPLHF. The CDR3 bases are TGTGCCAGCAACCTGAGGGGGTCTTATAATTCACCCCTCCACTTT. This chain uses TRBV12-3 or TRBV12-4 with TRBJ1-6, with D perhaps matching TRBD1 (6 bases). V lost 7 bases, J lost 4 bases, and 14 bases lay in between. The CDR3 consists of 15 residues.

The chain recombines TRBV6-5 with TRBJ2-2; TRBD2 aligns across 8 bases. Looked up from germline, CDR1 is MNHEY and CDR2 is SVGAGI. The CDR3 contains 15 residues. J was trimmed by 6 bases and V by 4 bases; bases with no gene match: 7. The CDR3 DNA follows: TGTGCCAGCAGTTTCTCGGGAGGGGCTGCCGGGGAGCTGTTTTTT. This translates into CASSFSGGAAGELFF.

The chain combines TRBV29-1 with TRBJ2-7; maybe TRBD2 (7 bases). The CDR3 extends over 13 amino acids. CDR1 and CDR2 (germline): SQVTM, ANQGSEA. The ends were cut back, 3 bases at V and 3 bases at J, with 12 bases in the middle. This CDR3 reads CSVDRGGGYEQYF. Here the CDR3 DNA reads TGCAGCGTTGACCGGGGAGGGGGCTACGAGCAGTACTTC.